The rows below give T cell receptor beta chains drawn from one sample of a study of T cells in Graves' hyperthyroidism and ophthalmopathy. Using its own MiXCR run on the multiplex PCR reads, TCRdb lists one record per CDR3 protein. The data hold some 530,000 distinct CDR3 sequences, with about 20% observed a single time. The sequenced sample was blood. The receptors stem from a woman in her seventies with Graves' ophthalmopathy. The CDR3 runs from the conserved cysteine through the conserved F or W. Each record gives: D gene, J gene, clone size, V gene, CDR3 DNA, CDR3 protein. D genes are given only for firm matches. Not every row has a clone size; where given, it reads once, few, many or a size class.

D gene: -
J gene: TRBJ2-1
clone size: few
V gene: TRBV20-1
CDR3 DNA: TGCAGTGCCGTGAGTGAGAGCTCCTACAATGAGCAGTTCTTC
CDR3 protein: CSAVSESSYNEQFF

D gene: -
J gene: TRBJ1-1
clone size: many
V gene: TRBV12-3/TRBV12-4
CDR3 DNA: TGTGCCAGCAGTTTGGGAGGTTCTCGATTGGCTTTCTTT
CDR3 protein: CASSLGGSRLAFF

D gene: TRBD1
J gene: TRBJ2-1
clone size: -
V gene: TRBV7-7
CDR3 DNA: TGTGCTAGCAGCTCCGACAGGGGAGATGAGCAGTTCTTC
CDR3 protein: CASSSDRGDEQFF

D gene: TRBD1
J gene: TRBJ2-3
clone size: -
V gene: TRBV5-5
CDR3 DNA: TGTGCCAGCAGCCGACAGGGGGCCGGATCGGATACGCAGTATTTT
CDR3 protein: CASSRQGAGSDTQYF

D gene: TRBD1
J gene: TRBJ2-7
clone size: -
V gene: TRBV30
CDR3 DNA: TGTGCCTGGAGTAGGGGACAGCATATCGAGCAGTACTTC
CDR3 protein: CAWSRGQHIEQYF

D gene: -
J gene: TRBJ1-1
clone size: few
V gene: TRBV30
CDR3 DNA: TGTGCCTTCTCCTACCTATCAGACAGGGAAGCTTTCTTT
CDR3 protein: CAFSYLSDREAFF

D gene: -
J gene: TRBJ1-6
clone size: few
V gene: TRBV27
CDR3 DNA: TGTGCCAGCAGTTTGAGGGGTTCACCCCTCCACTTT
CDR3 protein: CASSLRGSPLHF

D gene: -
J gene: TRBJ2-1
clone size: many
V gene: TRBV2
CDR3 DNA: TGTGCCAGCAGTCCGGGACGGACCTACAATGAGCAGTTCTTC
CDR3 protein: CASSPGRTYNEQFF

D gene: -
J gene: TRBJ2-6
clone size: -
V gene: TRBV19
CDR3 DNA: TGTGCCAGTACCCCGGGCGGCTCTAGCTCTGGGGCCAACGTCCTGACTTTC
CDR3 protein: CASTPGGSSSGANVLTF

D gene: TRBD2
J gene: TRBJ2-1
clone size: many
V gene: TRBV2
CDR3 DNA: TGTGCCAGCAAGGGACTAGCTTACAATGAGCAGTTCTTC
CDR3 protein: CASKGLAYNEQFF

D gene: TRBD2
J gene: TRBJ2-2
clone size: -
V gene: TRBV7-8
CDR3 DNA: TGTGCCAGCAGTCTAAGCGGGAGTTCTGGGGAGCTGTTTTTT
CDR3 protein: CASSLSGSSGELFF

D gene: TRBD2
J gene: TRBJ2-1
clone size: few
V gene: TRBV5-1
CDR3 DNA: TGCGCCAGCAGCGGAGGACTAGCGATCTCCGATGAGCAGTTCTTC
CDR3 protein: CASSGGLAISDEQFF

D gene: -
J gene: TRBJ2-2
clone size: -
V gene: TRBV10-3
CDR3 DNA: TGTGCCATCAGTGCGATAGGAGCGACCGGGGAGCTGTTTTTT
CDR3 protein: CAISAIGATGELFF

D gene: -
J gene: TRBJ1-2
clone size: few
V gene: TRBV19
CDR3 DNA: TGTGCCAGTAGGGACAGAGGGGGCTATGGCTACACCTTC
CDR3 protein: CASRDRGGYGYTF

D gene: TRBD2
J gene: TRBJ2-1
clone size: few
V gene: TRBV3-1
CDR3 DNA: TGTGCCAGCAGCCAAGTTCCGGGACTAGCGGGCAATGAGCAGTTCTTC
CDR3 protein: CASSQVPGLAGNEQFF

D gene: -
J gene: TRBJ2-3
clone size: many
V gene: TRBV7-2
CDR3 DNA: TGTGCCAGCAGCTTAAACGGAGGGGGGCCCGCAGATACGCAGTATTTT
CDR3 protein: CASSLNGGGPADTQYF

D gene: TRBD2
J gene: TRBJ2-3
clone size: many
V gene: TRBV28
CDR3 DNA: TGTGCCAGCAGTCCCGTACCGGGACTAGCGGGAGGCCCAACAAACACAGATACGCAGTATTTT
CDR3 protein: CASSPVPGLAGGPTNTDTQYF

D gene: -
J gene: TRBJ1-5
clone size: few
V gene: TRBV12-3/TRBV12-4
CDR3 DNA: TGTGCCAGCAGTCTTTCCGAGAGGGGCAGTCGGATTTGGGTTCAGCCCCAGCATTTT
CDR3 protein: CASSLSERGSRIWVQPQHF

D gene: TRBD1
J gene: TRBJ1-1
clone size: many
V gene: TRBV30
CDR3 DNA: TGTGCCACCTCCCGGGGACAGGGGGCTATGGCTTTCTTT
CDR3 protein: CATSRGQGAMAFF

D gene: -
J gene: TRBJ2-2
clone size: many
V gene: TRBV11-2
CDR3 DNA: TGTGCCAGCAGCCAAAGATACACCGGGGAGCTGTTTTTT
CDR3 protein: CASSQRYTGELFF

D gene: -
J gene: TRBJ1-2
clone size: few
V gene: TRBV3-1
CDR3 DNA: TGTGCCAGCAGCCAGCCGTTGCCGGGGGGCTACACCTTC
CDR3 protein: CASSQPLPGGYTF

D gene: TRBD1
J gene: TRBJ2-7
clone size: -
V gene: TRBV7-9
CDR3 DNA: TGTGCCAGCACCATCGGGACAGGGGTGTTTTCCGGCGAGCAGTACTTC
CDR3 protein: CASTIGTGVFSGEQYF

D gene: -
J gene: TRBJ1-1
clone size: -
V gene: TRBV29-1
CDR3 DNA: TGCAGCGTTGGGAGACAGGCACCAGCTTTCTTT
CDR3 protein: CSVGRQAPAFF

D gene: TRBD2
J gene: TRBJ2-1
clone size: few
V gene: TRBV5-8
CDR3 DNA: TGTGCCAGCAGCTCGGCGACACTAGCGGAGACCCACAATGAGCAGTTCTTC
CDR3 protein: CASSSATLAETHNEQFF

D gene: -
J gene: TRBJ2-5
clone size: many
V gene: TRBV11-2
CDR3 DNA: TGTGCCAGCAGCTTGGGGGACTTAGAGACCCAGTACTTC
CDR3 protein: CASSLGDLETQYF

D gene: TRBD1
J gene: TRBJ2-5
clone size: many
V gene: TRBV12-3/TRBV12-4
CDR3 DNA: TGTGCCAGCAGTTTAGGACAGGGGTACCAAGAGACCCAGTACTTC
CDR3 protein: CASSLGQGYQETQYF

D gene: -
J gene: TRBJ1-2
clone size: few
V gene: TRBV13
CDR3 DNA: TGTGCCAGCAGCTCATCAAAGGCTGCCTATGGCTACACCTTC
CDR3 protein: CASSSSKAAYGYTF

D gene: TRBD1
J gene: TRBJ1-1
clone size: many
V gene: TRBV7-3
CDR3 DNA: TGTGCCAGCAGCTTATCAGGGGGCCTTTTGAACACTGAAGCTTTCTTT
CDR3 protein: CASSLSGGLLNTEAFF

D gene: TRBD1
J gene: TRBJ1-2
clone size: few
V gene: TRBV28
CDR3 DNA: TGTGCCAGCGGGACAGGGGTGGGCTATGGCTACACCTTC
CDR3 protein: CASGTGVGYGYTF

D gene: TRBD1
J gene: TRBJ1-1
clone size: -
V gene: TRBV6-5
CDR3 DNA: TGTGCCGGCAGTTCGCAGGGGGGCGAGACTGAAGCTTTCTTT
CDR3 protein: CAGSSQGGETEAFF

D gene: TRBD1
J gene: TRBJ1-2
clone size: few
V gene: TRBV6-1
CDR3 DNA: TGTGCCAGCAGTGAAGGCCTCGACAGGGCTCTCCATGGCTACACCTTC
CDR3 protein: CASSEGLDRALHGYTF

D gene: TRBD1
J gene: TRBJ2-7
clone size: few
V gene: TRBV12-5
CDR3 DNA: TGTGCTAGTGGATCTGACAGGGGCTACGAGCAGTACTTC
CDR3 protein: CASGSDRGYEQYF

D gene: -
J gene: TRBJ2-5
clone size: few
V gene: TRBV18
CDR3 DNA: TGTGCCAGCTCATTCCAAGAAGAGACCCAGTACTTC
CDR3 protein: CASSFQEETQYF

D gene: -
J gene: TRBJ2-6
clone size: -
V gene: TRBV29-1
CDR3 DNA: TGCAGCGTTGAAGGTCAGCTCCTTGGGGCCAACGTCCTGACTTTC
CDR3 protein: CSVEGQLLGANVLTF

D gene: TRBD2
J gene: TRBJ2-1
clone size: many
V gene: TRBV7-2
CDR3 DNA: TGTGCCAGCAGCCGGATAAGCCTACTAGCGACCTACAATGAGCAGTTCTTC
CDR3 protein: CASSRISLLATYNEQFF

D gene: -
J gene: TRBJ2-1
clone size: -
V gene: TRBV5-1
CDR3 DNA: TGCGCCAGCAGCTTTGAGCTCTCCTACAATGAGCAGTTCTTC
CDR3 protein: CASSFELSYNEQFF

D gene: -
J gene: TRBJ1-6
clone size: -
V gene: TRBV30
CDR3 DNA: TGTGCCTGGACCCAAGGGGGGCCGGATAATTCACCCCTCCACTTT
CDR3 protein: CAWTQGGPDNSPLHF

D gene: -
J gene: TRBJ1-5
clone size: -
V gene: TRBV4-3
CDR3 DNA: TGCGCCAGCAGCCAAGACCTGTACATTCCCAATCAGCCCCAGCATTTT
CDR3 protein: CASSQDLYIPNQPQHF

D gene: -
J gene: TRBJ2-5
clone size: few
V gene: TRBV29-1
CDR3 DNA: TGCAGCGTTGATAGGGTCGGCGGGGAGACCCAGTACTTC
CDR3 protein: CSVDRVGGETQYF

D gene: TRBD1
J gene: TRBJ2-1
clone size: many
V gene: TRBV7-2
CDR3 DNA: TGTGCCAGCAAGGTCGAGCAGGGGGATCGCAATGAGCAGTTCTTC
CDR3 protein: CASKVEQGDRNEQFF

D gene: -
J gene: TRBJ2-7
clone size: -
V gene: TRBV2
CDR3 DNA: TGTGCCAGCAGACCTAGGTCCACCACACACGAGCAGTACTTC
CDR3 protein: CASRPRSTTHEQYF

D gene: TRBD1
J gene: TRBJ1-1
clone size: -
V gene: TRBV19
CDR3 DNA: TGTGCCAGTATTAACGACAGGGGGGCTGAAGCTTTCTTT
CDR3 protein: CASINDRGAEAFF